Following are 9 T cell receptor beta chains from one sample sequenced in a study of T cell responses to AZD1222 COVID-19 vaccine. Clones were read by immunoSEQ multiplex PCR, and TCRdb kept only the in-frame ones, dropping some. The sample holds 140,000 to 150,000 clones, about 90% seen once. The source was peripheral blood, collected on day 0 of AZD1222 vaccination. Source of these receptors: an adult in good health.

The chain employs TRBV5-5 and TRBJ1-2; 9 bases are a match to TRBD1. The germline CDR1 and CDR2 sequences are SGHKS and YYEKEE (reference sequence). There are 16 residues in the CDR3. Unmatched junction bases numbered 12, after V lost 4 bases and J lost 5 bases. The CDR3, as DNA: TGTGCCAGCAGCCCGCCGGGACAGGGTGGACGGTATGGCTACACCTTC. It translates to CASSPPGQGGRYGYTF.

About this clone: One junction end disagrees with the germline gene, perhaps due to a read error. The chain carries TRBV5-1 and TRBJ2-3; TRBD2 agrees at 9 bases. From germline, CDR1 is SGHRS and CDR2 YFSETQ. The CDR3 has 15 residues. CDR3 residues: CASSTAGTSRDTQYF. CDR3 coding DNA: TGCGCCAGCAGCACCGCCGGGACTAGCAGAGATACGCAGTATTTT.

This clone came up a few times. The J gene is TRBJ2-3, the V gene TRBV3-1 (or the pseudogene TRBV3-2); D might be TRBD2 (6 bases). V was trimmed by 1 base and J by 0 bases, leaving 14 bases between them. The CDR3 extends over 17 amino acids. Germline V gives CDR1 LGHDT, CDR2 YNNKEL (reference sequence). The CDR3 spells CASSQGAGGLSTDTQYF. CDR3 DNA sequence: TGTGCCAGCAGCCAAGGGGCCGGGGGACTGAGCACAGATACGCAGTATTTT.

The chain recombines TRBV10-3 with TRBJ2-7; the match to TRBD2 covers 7 bases. The ends lost 3 bases at V and 2 bases at J; junction bases unmatched: 1. Germline CDR1 reads ENHRY; CDR2 reads SYGVKD. The CDR3 is 13 amino acids. As DNA, the CDR3 is TGTGCCATCAGTGACGGGACTACCTACGAGCAGTACTTC. This encodes CAISDGTTYEQYF.

The J gene is TRBJ2-7, the V gene TRBV2; 8 bases agree with TRBD2. Per germline, CDR1 SNHLY and CDR2 FYNNEI. CDR3 size: 18 residues. The trim removed 7 bases at V and 5 bases at J, leaving 22 bases unmatched. CDR3 sequence: CASKGRGLLAEGPHEQYF. The DNA for the CDR3 is TGTGCCAGCAAGGGTAGGGGGTTACTAGCGGAGGGGCCCCACGAGCAGTACTTC.

The chain recombines TRBV7-2 with TRBJ1-2, with 8 bases matching TRBD1. The CDR3 runs 14 residues. V was pared by 5 bases and J by 5 bases, with 7 bases of the junction left unmatched. Germline loops: CDR1 SGHTA, CDR2 FQGNSA. The CDR3 region is CASSPGTGHYGYTF. CDR3 coding DNA: TGTGCCAGCAGCCCCGGGACAGGACATTATGGCTACACCTTC.

V and J are TRBV6-5 and TRBJ1-4; D uncertain. Trimming cost V 7 bases and J 3 bases, with 9 bases left between them. CDR3 length equals 13 residues. CDR1 is MNHEY, CDR2 SVGAGI, per germline. The CDR3 DNA reads as TGTGCCAGCATTTTCCAGCCTAATGAAAAACTGTTTTTT. This encodes CASIFQPNEKLFF.

The chain uses TRBV2 and TRBJ2-2, with D uncertain. The CDR3 has 11 residues. Germline V gives CDR1 SNHLY, CDR2 FYNNEI. Between the trimmed V and J ends, which lost 6 bases and 7 bases, there was a span of 6 bases. The CDR3 coding sequence is TGTGCCAGCAGACTGGGCGGGGAGCTGTTTTTT. Translated: CASRLGGELFF.

V usage is TRBV19 and J usage is TRBJ2-1; no clear D gene. CDR3 size: 13 residues. Looked up from germline, CDR1 is LNHDA and CDR2 is SQIVND (reference sequence). Trimming cost V 2 bases and J 8 bases, with 10 bases left between them. CDR3 DNA: TGTGCCAGTAGTATACTCGGTGGGGATGAGCAGTTCTTC. This encodes CASSILGGDEQFF.